This TCR beta chain was profiled in a study of response to subunit inactivated influenza vaccine. The germline V gene has CDR1 SEHNR and CDR2 FQNEAQ (reference sequence). The junction had 4 bases not matched to a gene; V was cut back by 4 bases and J by 2 bases. The CDR3 length is 16 residues. A single record per CDR3 protein comes from TCRdb applying MiXCR to the RT-PCR reads. Of 800,000 to 1,000,000 distinct CDR3 sequences in the sample, less than 25% are singletons; the top ten hold roughly 10%. Specimen: PBMCs from blood, collected 5 to 6 days after vaccination. The sequence was obtained from a man in his fifties or sixties who received an inactivated influenza vaccine. The chain employs TRBV7-9 and TRBJ2-1, with 11 bases matching TRBD2. This CDR3 reads CASSSLSGRAYNEQFF. In DNA, the CDR3 is TGTGCCAGCAGCTCCCTTAGCGGGAGGGCCTACAATGAGCAGTTCTTC.